Following are 14 T cell receptor beta chains from one sample sequenced in a study of radiotherapy plus CTLA-4 blockade in lung cancer. The repertoire was sequenced with immunoSEQ multiplex PCR; TCRdb's copy has only in-frame clones and lacks some. The sample lists fewer than 65,000 clones; roughly 86% were seen once. Sequencing used peripheral blood, obtained from a patient treated with radiotherapy plus ipilimumab. The source is a human donor with non-small cell lung cancer whose response to radiotherapy plus ipilimumab could not be evaluated.

V is TRBV11-2 and J is TRBJ2-7; 12 bases match TRBD2. V was clipped by 2 bases and J by 0 bases; unmatched bases: 2. This CDR3 has 16 residues. Germline assignment: CDR1 SGHAT and CDR2 FQNNGV. The CDR3 region has the DNA TGTGCCAGCAGCTTACTAGCGGGAGGGAGCTCCTACGAGCAGTACTTC. This gives the protein CASSLLAGGSSYEQYF.

This rearrangement joins TRBV7-9 to TRBJ1-1; D remains ambiguous. CDR1 and CDR2 from the germline V gene are SEHNR and FQNEAQ (reference sequence). CDR3 size: 14 residues. Trimming took 4 bases from V and 1 from J, leaving 10 bases between them. The CDR3 DNA sequence: TGTGCCAGCAGCTACGGTAGTGCGAACACTGAAGCTTTCTTT. Protein product: CASSYGSANTEAFF.

The V call is TRBV28, the J call TRBJ1-1, with 7 bases matching TRBD1. V was clipped by 5 bases and J by 1 base; unmatched bases: 7. The CDR3 extends over 15 amino acids. The germline V gene has CDR1 MDHEN and CDR2 SYDVKM. In DNA, the CDR3 is TGTGCCAGCAGTCTTACACAGGGGCCGAACACTGAAGCTTTCTTT. Protein product: CASSLTQGPNTEAFF.

V is TRBV28 and J is TRBJ1-3; 7 bases align to TRBD1. J gave up 0 bases and V 6 bases, and 8 bases lay outside the gene matches. The germline CDR1 and CDR2 sequences are MDHEN and SYDVKM. The CDR3 loop spans 16 amino acids. This CDR3 reads CASSPTGAHSGNTIYF. CDR3 DNA: TGTGCCAGCAGCCCCACAGGGGCACACTCTGGAAACACCATATATTTT.

The chain carries TRBV11-3 and TRBJ1-1; D perhaps matches TRBD1 (6 bases). The CDR3 is 14 residues long. V was cut by 1 base and J by 2 bases, with 8 bases left in between. CDR1 and CDR2 from the germline V gene are SGHNT and YENEEA. CDR3 nucleotide sequence: TGTGCCAGCAGCTTAGCAGGGGCAAACACTGAAGCTTTCTTT. Its protein product is CASSLAGANTEAFF.

V and J are TRBV25-1 and TRBJ1-2; D not resolved. Germline CDR1 and CDR2: MGHDK and SYGVNS. V lost 1 base, J lost 6 bases, and 9 bases lay in between. This CDR3 has 13 amino acids. The CDR3 DNA follows: TGTGCCAGCAGTGAATGGAATGGAGATGGCTACACCTTC. Amino acids: CASSEWNGDGYTF.

DNA of the CDR3: TGTGCCAGCAGTGTGGCTTCGGGGGGGGCCGGGGAGCTGTTTTTT. Its translation: CASSVASGGAGELFF. V gene TRBV6-1 combines with J gene TRBJ2-2; 8 bases line up with TRBD2. Germline-derived CDR1 and CDR2 are MNHNS and SASEGT. V lost 4 bases to trimming and J lost 6 bases; unmatched junction nucleotides: 7. There are 15 residues in the CDR3.

The chain joins TRBV29-1 to TRBJ1-2; TRBD1 aligns across 8 bases. CDR1 is SQVTM, CDR2 ANQGSEA, per germline. With V trimmed by 7 bases and J by 6 bases, 16 bases remained unmatched. The CDR3 extends over 15 amino acids. The CDR3 spells CSAQNISGGWDGYTF. The CDR3 DNA sequence: TGCAGCGCACAAAATATCTCAGGGGGCTGGGATGGCTACACCTTC. Combining the CDR3 with reference TRBV29-1 and TRBJ1-2 gives the whole variable domain SAVISQKPSRDICQRGTSLTIQCQVDSQVTMMFWYRQQPGQSLTLIATANQGSEATYESGFVIDKFPISRPNLTFSTLTVSNMSPEDSSIYLCSAQNISGGWDGYTFGSGTRLTVV.

The V gene is TRBV19, the J gene TRBJ1-1, with 7 bases aligning to TRBD1. The junction had 14 bases not matched to a gene; V was cut back by 9 bases and J by 1 base. In germline, CDR1 is LNHDA, CDR2 SQIVND (reference sequence). The CDR3 is 16 amino acids. The CDR3 sequence is CASIPRDSGRNTEAFF. As DNA, the CDR3 is TGTGCCAGCATACCTAGGGACAGCGGTAGGAACACTGAAGCTTTCTTT.

V is TRBV7-3 and J is TRBJ1-2; maybe TRBD1 (6 bases). The CDR3 is 15 residues long. The germline CDR1 and CDR2 sequences are SGHTA and FQGTGA. Trimming took 0 bases from V and 3 from J, leaving 11 bases between them. DNA of the CDR3: TGTGCCAGCAGCTTAACGGGGGGGGCCGACTATGGCTACACCTTC. Amino acid sequence: CASSLTGGADYGYTF.

V and J are TRBV19 and TRBJ1-5; D possibly corresponds to TRBD1 (5 bases). The CDR3 loop spans 16 amino acids. V lost 3 bases and J lost 6, with 18 bases in between. Germline loops: CDR1 LNHDA, CDR2 SQIVND (reference sequence). The CDR3 DNA follows: TGTGCCAGTAGTATTAGATTCGGGCAGGGAAGTCAGCCCCAGCATTTT. It codes for CASSIRFGQGSQPQHF.

The chain uses TRBV7-8 and TRBJ1-3, with TRBD1 matching over 7 bases. The germline CDR1 and CDR2 sequences are SGHVS and FQNEAQ. The CDR3 runs 16 residues. The V and J ends lost 5 bases and 0 bases, in that order; junction bases with no gene match: 7. CDR3 protein: CASSLPRDSSGNTIYF. The CDR3, as DNA: TGTGCCAGCAGCCTACCCCGGGACAGCTCTGGAAACACCATATATTTT.

This clone rates as large. The CDR3 region has the DNA TGTGCCAGCAGCTTAGAAAATGCGGCAGGGGTTAACTATGGCTACACCTTC. This codes for CASSLENAAGVNYGYTF. V usage is TRBV7-9 and J usage is TRBJ1-2; the D gene is possibly TRBD1 (6 bases). V was cut by 1 base and J by 1 base, with 16 bases left in between. CDR3 length: 17 amino acids. Germline V gives CDR1 SEHNR, CDR2 FQNEAQ (reference sequence).

The chain recombines TRBV2 with TRBJ1-1; D is possibly TRBD1 (6 bases). This CDR3 spans 12 amino acids. Germline CDR1 is SNHLY and CDR2 is FYNNEI. Trimming removed 6 bases at V and 5 bases at J, with 10 bases between. CDR3 nucleotide sequence: TGTGCCAGCAGAGCGCAGGGGACTGAAGCTTTCTTT. It specifies CASRAQGTEAFF.